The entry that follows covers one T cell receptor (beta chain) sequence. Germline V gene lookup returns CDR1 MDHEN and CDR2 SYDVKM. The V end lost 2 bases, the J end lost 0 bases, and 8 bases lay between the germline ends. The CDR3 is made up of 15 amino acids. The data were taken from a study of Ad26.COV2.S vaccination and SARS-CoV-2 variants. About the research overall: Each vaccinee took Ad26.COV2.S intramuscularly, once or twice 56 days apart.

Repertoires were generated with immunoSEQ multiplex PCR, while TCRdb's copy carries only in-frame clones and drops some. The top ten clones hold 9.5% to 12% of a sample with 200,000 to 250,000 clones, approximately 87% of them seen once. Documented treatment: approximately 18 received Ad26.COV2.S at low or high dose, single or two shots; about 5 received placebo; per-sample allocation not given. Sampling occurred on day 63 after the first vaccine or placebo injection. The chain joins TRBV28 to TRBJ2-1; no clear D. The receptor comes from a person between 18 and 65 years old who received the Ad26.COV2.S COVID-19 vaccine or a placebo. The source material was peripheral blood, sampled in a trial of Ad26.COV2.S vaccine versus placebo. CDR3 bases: TGTGCCAGCAGTTTAGGTGGGGACTCCTACAATGAGCAGTTCTTC. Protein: CASSLGGDSYNEQFF.